This TCR beta chain was found in a study of T cell responses to AZD1222 COVID-19 vaccine. The assay was immunoSEQ multiplex PCR, and TCRdb's table has in-frame clones only and misses some. The data contain around 110,000 clones, 80% to 90% of them singletons. This receptor was obtained from an adult in good health. The sample consisted of peripheral blood, taken on day 0 of AZD1222 vaccination.

The CDR3 here is CASSFPGGYNEQFF. In nucleotides, the CDR3 is TGTGCCAGCAGCTTTCCAGGGGGTTACAATGAGCAGTTCTTC. The rearrangement links TRBV5-5 to TRBJ2-1, with 7 nucleotides matching TRBD1. The CDR3 extends over 14 amino acids. With V trimmed by 2 bases and J by 4 bases, 3 bases remained unmatched. From germline, CDR1 is SGHKS and CDR2 YYEKEE (reference sequence).